Presented here are 31 T cell receptor beta chains from one specimen sequenced in a study of blood T cell repertoires in COVID-19 (dated by TCRdb to 2018 to 2020). The library was prepared using the immunoSEQ multiplex PCR assay. This is the immuneACCESS table as TCRdb keeps it, with only in-frame sequences that have V and J called. A part of the clones is gone; compared with another copy, unresolved V genes explain less than half, and the rest is unexplained. The sample includes about 300,000 clones, with 88% observed a single time. The top ten hold over 6% of the sample. The sample consisted of peripheral blood. Receptor source: a woman in her thirties who had recovered from COVID-19.

Notes on this clone: This specimen includes other DNA sequences encoding the same CDR3. The V gene is TRBV6-5, the J gene TRBJ1-4, with 10 bases aligning to TRBD1. Losses at the gene ends were 5 bases for V and 2 bases for J; bases not matched to a gene: 2. The V gene's germline CDR1 is MNHEY and CDR2 SVGAGI. The length of the CDR3 is 15 residues. The CDR3 loop is CASSRQGATNEKLFF. The CDR3 DNA reads TGTGCCAGCAGTCGACAGGGGGCGACTAATGAAAAACTGTTTTTT.

This clone was detected only once. The rearrangement uses TRBV7-8 and TRBJ2-1, with a tentative D call TRBD1 (5 bases). This CDR3 spans 16 amino acids. V was trimmed by 3 bases and J by 5 bases, leaving 17 bases between them. Germline-derived CDR1 and CDR2 are SGHVS and FQNEAQ. The CDR3, as DNA: TGTGCCAGCAGCTTGCTCTTCGTCAGGGTCCACAATGAGCAGTTCTTC. The encoded protein is CASSLLFVRVHNEQFF. The variable domain in full, completed from reference TRBV7-8 and TRBJ2-1, reads GAGVSQSPRYKVAKRGQDVALRCDPISGHVSLFWYQQALGQGPEFLTYFQNEAQLDKSGLPSDRFFAERPEGSVSTLKIQRTQQEDSAVYLCASSLLFVRVHNEQFFGPGTRLTVL.

Note on this clone: Other DNA sequences of this sample code for an identical CDR3. The CDR3: CASSEGQNTQYF. The DNA for the CDR3 is TGTGCCAGCAGTGAAGGTCAGAATACGCAGTATTTT. The chain links TRBV2 to TRBJ2-3; D unresolved. The CDR3 runs 12 residues. Trimming took off 1 base at V and 7 bases at J, with 6 bases between the two ends. Germline values: CDR1 SNHLY, CDR2 FYNNEI.

The V and J genes are TRBV7-3 and TRBJ2-3, with D uncertain. V lost 3 bases, J lost 6 bases, and 19 bases lay in between. The CDR3 totals 16 residues. The V gene's germline CDR1 is SGHTA and CDR2 FQGTGA. The CDR3 DNA reads as TGTGCCAGCAGCTTTGAAGGTGCGGTAGGAGTGGATACGCAGTATTTT. This codes for CASSFEGAVGVDTQYF.

This chain uses TRBV9 with TRBJ1-3, with 10 bases fitting TRBD1. J lost 4 bases, V lost 3 bases, and 7 bases had no gene match. This CDR3 has 16 residues. Germline CDR1 reads SGDLS; CDR2 reads YYNGEE. The CDR3 reads CASSARQGANGNTIYF. CDR3 coding DNA: TGTGCCAGCAGCGCGCGACAGGGGGCCAACGGAAACACCATATATTTT. Using reference TRBV9 and TRBJ1-3 for the parts outside the CDR3, the full variable domain is DSGVTQTPKHLITATGQRVTLRCSPRSGDLSVYWYQQSLDQGLQFLIQYYNGEERAKGNILERFSAQQFPDLHSELNLSSLELGDSALYFCASSARQGANGNTIYFGEGSWLTVV.

This clone was observed a single time. The CDR3 DNA is TGTGCCAGCAGTGAACCAAGCTGGGACAGTACCTATGGCTACACCTTC. This sequence encodes CASSEPSWDSTYGYTF. V gene TRBV25-1 combines with J gene TRBJ1-2; TRBD1 aligns across 7 bases. Germline V gene lookup returns CDR1 MGHDK and CDR2 SYGVNS. Trimming at V came to 2 bases and at J to 4 bases, leaving 10 bases not matched to a gene. CDR3 length: 16 residues.

The chain combines TRBV5-1 with TRBJ2-7; 13 bases are a match to TRBD2. This CDR3 comprises 18 residues. V shed 4 bases, J shed 3 bases, and the junction held 13 bases outside the gene matches. In germline, CDR1 is SGHRS, CDR2 YFSETQ. The chain's CDR3 is CASSKGLAGRRSYYEQYF. CDR3 DNA sequence: TGCGCCAGCAGCAAGGGACTAGCGGGGCGCCGTTCTTACTACGAGCAGTACTTC.

The V call is TRBV5-6, the J call TRBJ2-1, with 7 bases that match TRBD1. V shed 0 bases, J shed 0 bases, and the junction held 0 bases outside the gene matches. Germline V lookup: CDR1 SGHDT, CDR2 YYEEEE. The CDR3 runs 15 residues. This CDR3 reads CASSLDRGSYNEQFF. The CDR3 coding sequence is TGTGCCAGCAGCTTGGACAGGGGCTCCTACAATGAGCAGTTCTTC.

CDR3 in amino acids: CASSNRANYGYTF. DNA for the CDR3: TGCGCCAGCAGCAACAGAGCTAACTATGGCTACACCTTC. This sequence joins TRBV4-1 and TRBJ1-2; D is unresolved. Trimming took 5 bases from V and 0 from J, leaving 7 bases between them. Germline V CDR1 and CDR2: MGHRA, YSYEKL. The CDR3 runs 13 residues.

The genes are TRBV28 and TRBJ1-2; weak D call: TRBD1 (5 bases). Trimming took off 11 bases at V and 0 bases at J, with 16 bases between the two ends. CDR1 MDHEN and CDR2 SYDVKM come from the germline V gene. The CDR3 runs 14 residues. CDR3 loop: CAHRGAGANYGYTF. The DNA for the CDR3 is TGTGCCCACCGCGGGGCGGGGGCTAACTATGGCTACACCTTC.

CDR3 nucleotide sequence: TGTGCCAGTTCGCCGGACAGGGGAACCTCCTACGAGCAGTACTTC. Translated, it gives CASSPDRGTSYEQYF. This chain joins TRBV19 and TRBJ2-7, with 9 bases lining up with TRBD1. Germline trimming cut 8 bases from V and 0 bases from J; bases unmatched to any gene: 8. The germline V gene has CDR1 LNHDA and CDR2 SQIVND (reference sequence). The CDR3 contains 15 residues. The full variable domain, in which reference TRBV19 and TRBJ2-7 provide the parts outside the CDR3, is DGGITQSPKYLFRKEGQNVTLSCEQNLNHDAMYWYRQDPGQGLRLIYYSQIVNDFQKGDIAEGYSVSREKKESFPLTVTSAQKNPTAFYLCASSPDRGTSYEQYFGPGTRLTVT.

V and J are TRBV5-1 and TRBJ2-7, with 9 bases matching TRBD1. The germline V gene has CDR1 SGHRS and CDR2 YFSETQ. After removal of 3 bases from V and 3 bases from J, the junction contained 7 bases not matched to a gene. This CDR3 spans 15 amino acids. The CDR3 sequence: CASSSRDRANYEQYF. CDR3 coding DNA: TGCGCCAGCAGCTCCAGGGACAGGGCGAACTACGAGCAGTACTTC. Full variable domain (missing parts from reference TRBV5-1 and TRBJ2-7): KAGVTQTPRYLIKTRGQQVTLSCSPISGHRSVSWYQQTPGQGLQFLFEYFSETQRNKGNFPGRFSGRQFSNSRSEMNVSTLELGDSALYLCASSSRDRANYEQYFGPGTRLTVT.

This chain connects TRBV20-1 to TRBJ2-7; D remains unclear. The CDR3 runs 11 residues. CDR1 is DFQATT and CDR2 is SNEGSKA in the germline V gene (reference sequence). Trimming cost V 3 bases and J 7 bases, with 10 bases left between them. The DNA of the CDR3 is TGCAGTGCTAGGTTCGACAAGGAGCAGTACTTC. Amino acid sequence: CSARFDKEQYF.

The table lists this clone with a count of one. The gene calls are TRBV15 and TRBJ1-2; the D is unclear. Per the germline V gene, CDR1 is LNHNV and CDR2 is YYDKDF (reference sequence). V lost 0 bases to trimming and J lost 1 base, with 9 bases between them. The CDR3 covers 15 residues. The CDR3 DNA reads TGTGCCACCAGCAGAGACCGGGTAGTTAACTATGGCTACACCTTC. Its translation: CATSRDRVVNYGYTF. The full variable domain, rest sourced from reference TRBV15 and TRBJ1-2, is DAMVIQNPRYQVTQFGKPVTLSCSQTLNHNVMYWYQQKSSQAPKLLFHYYDKDFNNEADTPDNFQSRRPNTSFCFLDIRSPGLGDTAMYLCATSRDRVVNYGYTFGSGTRLTVV.

This sequence joins TRBV2 and TRBJ1-6, with TRBD1 matching 9 bases. After removal of 4 bases from V and 19 bases from J, the junction contained 14 bases not matched to a gene. The CDR3 is 14 residues long. Germline CDR1 SNHLY, CDR2 FYNNEI. The CDR3 bases are TGTGCCAGCAGTGGGGAGCAAGGAGGGACAGGGTTTCACTTT. As protein: CASSGEQGGTGFHF.

This chain joins TRBV29-1 and TRBJ1-2, with D perhaps TRBD1 (6 bases). Germline CDR1 and CDR2: SQVTM and ANQGSEA. Trimming shortened V by 6 bases and J by 8 bases, and 19 bases separated the two germline ends. The CDR3 is 13 residues long. CDR3 protein: CSVKPGETVGYTF. The CDR3 DNA reads TGCAGCGTCAAACCAGGGGAGACAGTAGGCTACACCTTC. The variable domain in full, completed from reference TRBV29-1 and TRBJ1-2, reads SAVISQKPSRDICQRGTSLTIQCQVDSQVTMMFWYRQQPGQSLTLIATANQGSEATYESGFVIDKFPISRPNLTFSTLTVSNMSPEDSSIYLCSVKPGETVGYTFGSGTRLTVV.

The chain employs TRBV15 and TRBJ2-5, with 7 positions matching TRBD1. Per the germline V gene, CDR1 is LNHNV and CDR2 is YYDKDF (reference sequence). The CDR3 length is 11 residues. Losses at the gene ends were 11 bases for V and 6 bases for J; bases not matched to a gene: 6. The CDR3 here is CAVGQEKTQYF. CDR3 DNA sequence: TGTGCCGTCGGACAGGAGAAGACCCAGTACTTC. The full variable domain, with the rest looked up from reference TRBV15 and TRBJ2-5, is DAMVIQNPRYQVTQFGKPVTLSCSQTLNHNVMYWYQQKSSQAPKLLFHYYDKDFNNEADTPDNFQSRRPNTSFCFLDIRSPGLGDTAMYLCAVGQEKTQYFGPGTRLLVL.

For the CDR3, the DNA is TGTGCCAGCAGCGTCGACGGACGGGGCGGGGAGCTGTTTTTT. This sequence encodes CASSVDGRGGELFF. The gene calls are TRBV5-4 and TRBJ2-2; a weak D match, TRBD2 (5 bases). V was cut by 4 bases and J by 7 bases, with 14 bases left in between. Germline CDR1 reads SGHNT; CDR2 reads YYREEE (reference sequence). The CDR3 length is 14 residues.

The CDR3 region has the DNA TGTGCCAGCAGCCCGACAGGGGGAGGGTATGAGCAGTTCTTC. It yields the protein CASSPTGGGYEQFF. This sequence joins TRBV14 and TRBJ2-1; 9 bases agree with TRBD1. Germline CDR1 reads SGHDN; CDR2 reads FVKESK. This CDR3 has 14 amino acids. V lost 4 bases and J lost 8; bases outside the gene matches: 6.

This clone has just a few counts. This rearrangement joins TRBV28 to TRBJ2-2; 7 bases are shared with TRBD1. This CDR3 is built from 15 residues. Germline V gene lookup returns CDR1 MDHEN and CDR2 SYDVKM. V lost 5 bases, J lost 6 bases, and 9 bases stayed unmatched. The CDR3 region is CASSTLTGYPGELFF. The CDR3 DNA reads as TGTGCCAGCAGTACCCTGACAGGGTACCCCGGGGAGCTGTTTTTT. Variable domain in full (rest from reference TRBV28 and TRBJ2-2): DVKVTQSSRYLVKRTGEKVFLECVQDMDHENMFWYRQDPGLGLRLIYFSYDVKMKEKGDIPEGYSVSREKKERFSLILESASTNQTSMYLCASSTLTGYPGELFFGEGSRLTVL.

V usage is TRBV28 and J usage is TRBJ2-6; D is perhaps TRBD2 (5 bases). CDR3 length: 17 amino acids. Trimming shortened V by 2 bases and J by 0 bases, and 11 bases separated the two germline ends. Germline V CDR1 and CDR2: MDHEN, SYDVKM. CDR3 protein: CASSLRLRDSGANVLTF. Written as DNA, the CDR3 is TGTGCCAGCAGTTTACGGCTTCGGGACTCTGGGGCCAACGTCCTGACTTTC.

This chain joins TRBV5-4 and TRBJ2-7, with 8 bases fitting TRBD2. Germline V CDR1 and CDR2: SGHNT, YYREEE (reference sequence). V shed 0 bases and J 4 bases; nucleotides not matched to a gene: 3. The CDR3 is made up of 14 amino acids. This CDR3 reads CASSLAAGDYEQYF. In nucleotides, the CDR3 is TGTGCCAGCAGCTTGGCAGCGGGGGATTACGAGCAGTACTTC.

The gene calls are TRBV6-5 and TRBJ2-2, with 8 bases aligning to TRBD1. CDR3 length equals 15 residues. J was trimmed by 4 bases and V by 6 bases; bases with no gene match: 7. Per germline, CDR1 MNHEY and CDR2 SVGAGI. DNA of the CDR3: TGTGCCAGCAGACCGGACAGGGTGGGCACCGGGGAGCTGTTTTTT. Translating gives CASRPDRVGTGELFF.

The V call is TRBV27, the J call TRBJ1-5, with 8 bases identical to TRBD1. The CDR3 runs to 13 residues. V shed 7 bases, J shed 5 bases, and the junction held 4 bases outside the gene matches. CDR1 MNHEY and CDR2 SMNVEV come from the germline V gene (reference sequence). CDR3 DNA: TGTGCCAGCACGGACAGGGTCGATCAGCCCCAGCATTTT. Its translation is CASTDRVDQPQHF.

The chain joins TRBV3-1 (or the pseudogene TRBV3-2) to TRBJ1-1; D ambiguous. Germline CDR1 LGHDT, CDR2 YNNKEL (reference sequence). This CDR3 is built from 16 residues. Trimming removed 3 bases from V and 4 bases from J, with 18 bases in between. Here the CDR3 reads CASSQREGGGVTEAFF. CDR3 nucleotides: TGTGCCAGCAGCCAGCGAGAGGGAGGTGGGGTCACTGAAGCTTTCTTT.

The rearrangement joins TRBV9 to TRBJ2-3; D is uncertain. Trimming took 0 bases from V and 6 from J, leaving 11 bases between them. CDR3 size: 14 residues. Germline V gene lookup returns CDR1 SGDLS and CDR2 YYNGEE. The CDR3, as DNA: TGTGCCAGCAGCGTAGAGGCGGAAAGGGATACGCAGTATTTT. Its protein product is CASSVEAERDTQYF.

V and J are TRBV2 and TRBJ1-1, with D perhaps matching TRBD1 (5 bases). The CDR3 totals 13 residues. V was clipped by 6 bases and J by 5 bases, with 13 bases between them. From germline, CDR1 is SNHLY and CDR2 FYNNEI. CDR3 residues: CASRASGGTEAFF. Written as DNA, the CDR3 is TGTGCCAGCAGGGCCTCCGGGGGTACTGAAGCTTTCTTT.

This clone was seen only once. This rearrangement joins TRBV6-5 to TRBJ1-2; 11 nucleotides agree with TRBD1. Germline trimming cut 6 bases from V and 6 bases from J; bases unmatched to any gene: 9. Germline CDR1 is MNHEY and CDR2 is SVGAGI. This CDR3 has 15 residues. DNA of the CDR3: TGTGCCAGCAGAATCGGACAGGGGGCTTTGGATGGCTACACCTTC. Its protein is CASRIGQGALDGYTF.

The genes are TRBV5-1 and TRBJ2-6, with 7 nucleotides matching TRBD2. This CDR3 is built from 19 residues. CDR1 SGHRS and CDR2 YFSETQ come from the germline V gene. V lost 1 base and J lost 0; bases outside the gene matches: 10. CDR3 nucleotide sequence: TGCGCCAGCAGCTTGTTTGGGGGGGTATTCTCCTCTGGGGCCAACGTCCTGACTTTC. Residues: CASSLFGGVFSSGANVLTF.

The chain recombines TRBV7-9 with TRBJ1-2; 10 positions agree with TRBD1. The CDR3 contains 19 residues. The junction had 21 bases not matched to a gene; V was cut back by 7 bases and J by 4 bases. Germline CDR1 and CDR2: SEHNR and FQNEAQ (reference sequence). CDR3: CASTSLLGQGFGGLYGYTF. CDR3 nucleotides: TGTGCCAGCACCTCTCTGCTGGGACAGGGGTTCGGGGGGCTCTATGGCTACACCTTC.

The sample holds a few counts of this clone. The chain carries TRBV11-2 and TRBJ2-2, with D tentatively TRBD2 (6 bases). Trimming removed 5 bases at V and 5 bases at J, with 15 bases between. The CDR3 consists of 15 residues. Germline assignment: CDR1 SGHAT and CDR2 FQNNGV. CDR3 protein: CASSPTRKLTGELFF. DNA for the CDR3: TGTGCCAGCAGCCCGACTAGAAAGTTAACCGGGGAGCTGTTTTTT.